This TCR beta chain was profiled in a study of blood T cell repertoires in COVID-19. Study in general: Acute and convalescent COVID-19 samples came from the United States, Italy and Spain. The analysed material was cDNA or gDNA that came from T cells, B-cell-depleted T cells, or PBMCs.

During active infection, Seattle patients enrolled and were then monitored through disease. V was trimmed by 1 base and J by 5 bases, leaving 10 bases between them. The CDR3 runs 14 residues. Germline V lookup: CDR1 SGHTA, CDR2 FQGTGA. Study processing details: Quantification of nucleated cells was approximated via reference gene primer amplification. Clones were sequenced by immunoSEQ multiplex PCR, and TCRdb holds only the in-frame ones, with some missing. The DNA was the basis for D and trimming; V, J and clone size are from that table. This sample yields about 80,000 clones, of which roughly 78% are seen a single time; roughly 38% belongs to the top ten.

The chain recombines TRBV7-3 with TRBJ2-3; D is possibly TRBD2 (6 bases). The TCR was taken from a man aged 55 to 69 with COVID-19, enrolled during active disease. The source material was peripheral blood. This CDR3 is CASSLRGEEDTQYF. The DNA for the CDR3 is TGTGCCAGCAGCTTAAGGGGGGAGGAAGATACGCAGTATTTT.